What follows are 23 T cell receptor beta chains derived from one specimen sequenced in a study of cytomegalovirus exposure and HLA in healthy donors. The study ran its PCR with 60 Vbeta and 13 Jbeta primers. Repertoires were generated with immunoSEQ multiplex PCR, while TCRdb's copy carries only in-frame clones and drops some. This repertoire shows 130,000 to 150,000 clones, 80% found once; its top ten account for 4.5%. Sequenced input: PBMCs. The origin of the receptors is a man aged 35 to 55 in good health and CMV-seronegative.

This clone showed up just a few times. This sequence joins TRBV5-1 and TRBJ1-1, with 7 bases fitting TRBD1. The CDR3 spans 17 residues. V trimming: 4 bases; J trimming: 3 bases; junction bases outside the gene matches: 15. Germline CDR1 and CDR2: SGHRS and YFSETQ. CDR3 in amino acids: CASSGDSLLGVYTEAFF. DNA of the CDR3: TGCGCCAGCAGCGGGGACAGTCTGTTGGGGGTGTACACTGAAGCTTTCTTT.

The V call is TRBV5-1, the J call TRBJ2-7; 8 bases are a match to TRBD1. Trimming removed 4 bases from V and 7 bases from J; junction bases left unmatched: 7. CDR3 length: 13 amino acids. CDR1 is SGHRS, CDR2 YFSETQ, per germline. CDR3 nucleotides: TGCGCCAGCAGCGCGACAGGGGATTTTGAGCAGTACTTC. This codes for CASSATGDFEQYF.

J is TRBJ2-3 and V is TRBV6-6; TRBD2 matches at 10 bases. The germline V gene encodes CDR1 MNHNY and CDR2 SVGAGI (reference sequence). Trimming removed 6 bases from V and 1 base from J; junction bases left unmatched: 4. The CDR3 totals 15 residues. CDR3 region: CASRPLAGGTDTQYF. CDR3 DNA sequence: TGTGCCAGCAGACCGCTAGCGGGGGGCACAGATACGCAGTATTTT.

The chain employs TRBV10-3 and TRBJ1-4; perhaps TRBD1 as D (6 bases). The length of the CDR3 is 13 residues. Trimming removed 8 bases at V and 6 bases at J, with 13 bases between. The germline V gene encodes CDR1 ENHRY and CDR2 SYGVKD. The CDR3 region has the DNA TGTGCCATCGCGTACAGGGTGGATGAAAAACTGTTTTTT. It encodes CAIAYRVDEKLFF.

The chain is built from TRBV2 and TRBJ2-1, with 7 bases matching TRBD1. The CDR3 runs 13 residues. Losses at the gene ends were 7 bases for V and 0 bases for J; bases not matched to a gene: 0. Germline lookup yields CDR1 SNHLY and CDR2 FYNNEI. In DNA, the CDR3 is TGTGCCAGCAACAGGGGCTCCTACAATGAGCAGTTCTTC. It specifies CASNRGSYNEQFF.

The chain employs TRBV18 and TRBJ1-3; 7 bases map to TRBD1. With 3 bases clipped from V and 2 bases from J, the junction kept 10 bases outside the gene matches. Germline V CDR1 and CDR2: KGHSH, LQKENI. The CDR3 extends over 17 amino acids. CDR3 region: CASSPNRIDRAGNTIYF. CDR3 in DNA: TGTGCCAGCTCACCTAACCGGATCGACAGGGCTGGAAACACCATATATTTT.

This clone was recorded once. The J gene is TRBJ2-3, the V gene TRBV5-1, with TRBD2 as a possible D gene (5 bases). The germline CDR1 and CDR2 sequences are SGHRS and YFSETQ. This CDR3 spans 15 amino acids. V lost 0 bases to trimming and J lost 2 bases, with 10 bases between them. In nucleotides, the CDR3 is TGCGCCAGCAGCTTGGGAGCGGCGAACACAGATACGCAGTATTTT. Its protein product is CASSLGAANTDTQYF.

The V and J genes are TRBV18 and TRBJ1-1; tentative D call: TRBD1 (6 bases). Germline V gene lookup returns CDR1 KGHSH and CDR2 LQKENI. V lost 0 bases and J 6 bases, leaving 14 bases between the germline ends. The CDR3 spans 15 residues. The CDR3 here is CASSPPLQGEPEAFF. The CDR3 DNA is TGTGCCAGCTCACCACCCTTACAGGGTGAGCCTGAAGCTTTCTTT.

The chain links TRBV7-3 to TRBJ2-1; D is ambiguous. CDR3 length: 11 residues. Deletions cut 2 bases from V and 9 bases from J, with 5 bases between. From germline, CDR1 is SGHTA and CDR2 FQGTGA. CDR3 residues: CASSLGSEQFF. DNA of the CDR3: TGTGCCAGCAGCTTAGGCAGTGAGCAGTTCTTC.

The V and J genes are TRBV7-7 and TRBJ2-1; 9 nucleotides match TRBD1. V lost 4 bases to trimming and J lost 9 bases; unmatched junction nucleotides: 7. Germline values: CDR1 SSHAT, CDR2 FNYEAQ (reference sequence). This CDR3 is 14 amino acids long. The CDR3 loop is CASSSGTGKCEQFF. Here the CDR3 DNA reads TGTGCCAGCAGCTCTGGGACAGGGAAATGTGAGCAGTTCTTC.

V usage is TRBV18 and J usage is TRBJ2-1; tentatively, D is TRBD1 (5 bases). Trimming stripped 5 bases from V and 7 bases from J, with 21 bases between. This CDR3 contains 16 residues. CDR1 KGHSH and CDR2 LQKENI come from the germline V gene. The CDR3 loop is CASSVTREGIYNEQFF. The CDR3, as DNA: TGTGCCAGCTCAGTTACCAGGGAAGGAATTTATAATGAGCAGTTCTTC. Based on the CDR3 plus reference TRBV18 and TRBJ2-1, the full variable domain is NAGVMQNPRHLVRRRGQEARLRCSPMKGHSHVYWYRQLPEEGLKFMVYLQKENIIDESGMPKERFSAEFPKEGPSILRIQQVVRGDSAAYFCASSVTREGIYNEQFFGPGTRLTVL.

V gene TRBV12-5 combines with J gene TRBJ1-2, with a weak D call TRBD1 (5 bases). The germline CDR1 and CDR2 sequences are LGHNT and FRNRAP. V was trimmed by 4 bases and J by 4 bases, leaving 13 bases between them. CDR3 size: 14 residues. CDR3 in amino acids: CASGWEAGTYGYTF. The CDR3 region has the DNA TGTGCTAGTGGTTGGGAGGCAGGGACCTATGGCTACACCTTC.

The V gene is TRBV14, the J gene TRBJ1-5; TRBD1 is a possible D gene (6 bases). Per the germline V gene, CDR1 is SGHDN and CDR2 is FVKESK. The CDR3 is 17 amino acids. The V end was cut by 0 bases, the J end by 0 bases, with 12 bases between. The CDR3 coding sequence is TGTGCCAGCAGCCAAGATGTCCGGGACACTAGCAATCAGCCCCAGCATTTT. This translates into CASSQDVRDTSNQPQHF.

This clone has just a few counts. This chain joins TRBV19 and TRBJ1-1; D might be TRBD1 (5 bases). Germline values: CDR1 LNHDA, CDR2 SQIVND (reference sequence). This CDR3 comprises 14 residues. V lost 6 bases and J 1 base, leaving 12 bases between the germline ends. The CDR3 here is CASRQTAKNTEAFF. Here the CDR3 DNA reads TGTGCCAGTAGGCAGACAGCTAAGAACACTGAAGCTTTCTTT.

This clone was seen a single time. V is TRBV6-5 and J is TRBJ1-6; TRBD1 is a possible D gene (5 bases). V gave up 2 bases and J gave up 13 bases, with 9 bases separating them. This CDR3 is 12 amino acids long. Looked up from germline, CDR1 is MNHEY and CDR2 is SVGAGI. This CDR3 reads CASSYTGGPLHF. The CDR3 DNA sequence: TGTGCCAGCAGTTACACGGGGGGTCCCCTCCACTTT.

The chain couples TRBV5-5 to TRBJ1-1; maybe TRBD1 (6 bases). This CDR3 contains 15 residues. CDR1 and CDR2 from the germline V gene are SGHKS and YYEKEE (reference sequence). Deletions cut 0 bases from V and 1 base from J, with 10 bases between. DNA of the CDR3: TGTGCCAGCAGCTTGGAAGTCAGGGGGAACACTGAAGCTTTCTTT. Translation gives CASSLEVRGNTEAFF.

The V gene is TRBV6-1, the J gene TRBJ2-1, with 8 positions matching TRBD2. Trimming cost V 10 bases and J 5 bases; bases outside gene matches: 13. The CDR3 covers 15 residues. Germline CDR1 reads MNHNS; CDR2 reads SASEGT. This CDR3 reads CATDLQGGGHNEQFF. CDR3 DNA sequence: TGTGCCACCGATTTACAGGGCGGGGGGCACAATGAGCAGTTCTTC.

The V call is TRBV7-6, the J call TRBJ1-6; 7 nucleotides agree with TRBD1. In germline, CDR1 is SGHVS, CDR2 FNYEAQ. There are 16 residues in the CDR3. J gave up 6 bases and V 5 bases, and 10 bases lay outside the gene matches. The CDR3 coding sequence is TGTGCCAGCAGCCCCGCGACAGGGCGCGTTAATTCACCCCTCCACTTT. Encoded protein: CASSPATGRVNSPLHF.

This clone appeared a few times. The chain combines TRBV6-5 with TRBJ2-3; the D gene is possibly TRBD2 (6 bases). This CDR3 has 15 residues. Trimming took off 6 bases at V and 2 bases at J, with 15 bases between the two ends. Germline lookup yields CDR1 MNHEY and CDR2 SVGAGI. CDR3 DNA sequence: TGTGCCAGCAGAATGTACGGGGGTTTCACAGATACGCAGTATTTT. It specifies CASRMYGGFTDTQYF.

The CDR3 spells CASRNQGTGQPQHF. The CDR3 nucleotides read TGTGCCAGCAGAAACCAGGGTACAGGTCAGCCCCAGCATTTT. This rearrangement joins TRBV6-5 to TRBJ1-5, with D maybe TRBD1 (5 bases). Germline V CDR1 and CDR2: MNHEY, SVGAGI. CDR3 length: 14 residues. V was cut by 6 bases and J by 6 bases, with 15 bases left in between.

This clone has only a few counts. The CDR3 reads CASSDEEADTQYF. For the CDR3, the DNA is TGTGCCAGCAGTGATGAGGAGGCAGATACGCAGTATTTT. The chain uses TRBV6-4 and TRBJ2-3; D might be TRBD2 (5 bases). CDR1 and CDR2 from the germline V gene are MRHNA and SNTAGT. The CDR3 loop spans 13 amino acids. V was pared by 3 bases and J by 4 bases, with 8 bases between.

Of note for this clone: Other DNA sequences from this sample encode an identical CDR3 as well. The V and J genes are TRBV5-1 and TRBJ2-5, with 9 positions matching TRBD2. CDR3 length equals 15 residues. The V segment lost 2 bases and the J segment 2 bases; nucleotides outside the gene matches: 4. The germline V gene has CDR1 SGHRS and CDR2 YFSETQ. The CDR3: CASSLAGGSQETQYF. The DNA of the CDR3 is TGCGCCAGCAGCTTAGCGGGGGGCTCACAAGAGACCCAGTACTTC.

This clone was counted between two and nine times. This rearrangement joins TRBV5-1 to TRBJ1-5; D gene ambiguous. Germline assignment: CDR1 SGHRS and CDR2 YFSETQ. Deletions cut 3 bases from V and 7 bases from J, with 11 bases between. This CDR3 has 13 amino acids. The CDR3 region is CASSSNSDQPQHF. The CDR3 DNA follows: TGCGCCAGCAGCTCTAACAGTGACCAGCCCCAGCATTTT.